Each of the 3 T cell receptor beta chains below was sequenced from the same sample in a study of low-dose radiotherapy and immunotherapy resistance in tumors. Alpha- and beta-chain coverage of first-strand cDNA came from TRAV- and TRBV-specific primers. TCR amplification involved around 22 PCR cycles with a constant-region primer and V-primer adapter. Each CDR3 protein gets one entry after TCRdb re-called the reads with MiXCR. The table has approximately 84,000 distinct CDR3 sequences, about 18% seen once; the top ten hold less than 3%. Time point: before trial treatment. Sequencing used PBMCs, obtained before treatment. Receptors originate from a male donor with prostate cancer.

This clonotype occurred many times. V is TRBV28 and J is TRBJ1-3; D is possibly TRBD1 (5 bases). The CDR3 is made up of 15 amino acids. CDR1 and CDR2 from the germline V gene are MDHEN and SYDVKM. Trimming took 1 base from V and 4 from J, leaving 11 bases between them. DNA of the CDR3: TGTGCCAGCAGTTTATTTAGGGACCCAGGAAACACCATATATTTT. Translated, it gives CASSLFRDPGNTIYF.

The gene calls are TRBV9 and TRBJ2-1; D might be TRBD1 or TRBD2, each matching 6 bases. The CDR3 covers 14 residues. Trimming stripped 6 bases from V and 2 bases from J, with 12 bases between. Per germline, CDR1 SGDLS and CDR2 YYNGEE. Here the CDR3 reads CASNEGGPYNEQFF. DNA for the CDR3: TGTGCCAGCAATGAGGGGGGCCCCTACAATGAGCAGTTCTTC. The full variable domain, rest sourced from reference TRBV9 and TRBJ2-1, is DSGVTQTPKHLITATGQRVTLRCSPRSGDLSVYWYQQSLDQGLQFLIQYYNGEERAKGNILERFSAQQFPDLHSELNLSSLELGDSALYFCASNEGGPYNEQFFGPGTRLTVL.

This clonotype has at least ten counts. V and J are TRBV5-1 and TRBJ2-7; the D is unclear. From germline, CDR1 is SGHRS and CDR2 YFSETQ. Deletions cut 6 bases from V and 0 bases from J, with 10 bases between. The CDR3 is 13 residues long. CDR3 sequence reads: CASTPRSSYEQYF. The CDR3 coding sequence is TGCGCCAGCACCCCGAGGAGCTCCTACGAGCAGTACTTC.